These 5 T cell receptor beta chains originate from one sample sequenced in a study of blood T cell repertoires in COVID-19. The method was immunoSEQ multiplex PCR; TCRdb's version includes in-frame clones alone and lacks a portion of them. The data show around 170,000 clones, about 85% seen once. The material sequenced was peripheral blood. The receptors here all came from a man aged 60-69 years with acute or convalescent COVID-19.

This rearrangement joins TRBV11-2 to TRBJ1-6, with D possibly TRBD1 on 5 matching bases. Trimming left V 0 bases short and J 7 bases short, with 7 bases between. CDR1 and CDR2 from the germline V gene are SGHAT and FQNNGV. The CDR3 contains 14 residues. CDR3 in amino acids: CASSLDAGNSPLHF. CDR3 DNA: TGTGCCAGCAGCTTAGATGCAGGGAATTCACCCCTCCACTTT. Looking up the rest from reference TRBV11-2 and TRBJ1-6 gives the full variable domain: EAGVAQSPRYKIIEKRQSVAFWCNPISGHATLYWYQQILGQGPKLLIQFQNNGVVDDSQLPKDRFSAERLKGVDSTLKIQPAKLEDSAVYLCASSLDAGNSPLHFGNGTRLTVT.

The chain joins TRBV2 to TRBJ1-5, with D perhaps matching TRBD1 (5 bases). Trimming shortened V by 1 base and J by 7 bases, and 17 bases separated the two germline ends. Germline V gene sequence: CDR1 SNHLY, CDR2 FYNNEI. This CDR3 is built from 16 residues. The CDR3 DNA follows: TGTGCCAGCAGTGAAGGGGAGGACTCCGGGGGGCAGCCCCAGCATTTT. Its translation is CASSEGEDSGGQPQHF. The full variable domain, with the rest looked up from reference TRBV2 and TRBJ1-5, is EPEVTQTPSHQVTQMGQEVILRCVPISNHLYFYWYRQILGQKVEFLVSFYNNEISEKSEIFDDQFSVERPDGSNFTLKIRSTKLEDSAMYFCASSEGEDSGGQPQHFGDGTRLSIL.

The V call is TRBV9, the J call TRBJ2-7, with a tentative D call TRBD1 (5 bases). V lost 0 bases and J 6 bases, leaving 16 bases between the germline ends. The CDR3 has 15 residues. Germline V CDR1 and CDR2: SGDLS, YYNGEE. The CDR3 protein is CASSVGGSQKGEQYF. The CDR3 coding sequence is TGTGCCAGCAGCGTAGGGGGCAGTCAGAAAGGCGAGCAGTACTTC.

V is TRBV5-4 and J is TRBJ1-1; 7 bases map to TRBD1. The CDR3 contains 15 residues. Trimming took 4 bases from V and 3 from J; bases not matched to a gene: 9. In germline, CDR1 is SGHNT, CDR2 YYREEE (reference sequence). As DNA, the CDR3 is TGTGCCAGCAGCCCCAAATCAGGGGGTCACACTGAAGCTTTCTTT. This sequence encodes CASSPKSGGHTEAFF.

Notes on this clone: Other nucleotide sequences in the sample specify the same CDR3. The chain is built from TRBV14 and TRBJ1-1; D perhaps matches TRBD1 (5 bases). Germline loops: CDR1 SGHDN, CDR2 FVKESK. The V gene lost 0 bases and the J gene lost 8 bases, with 10 bases spanning the gap. This CDR3 contains 13 residues. CDR3 nucleotide sequence: TGTGCCAGCAGCCAAGAAAGGGAGGGGGAAGCTTTCTTT. Its protein product is CASSQEREGEAFF. The full variable domain, its missing parts supplied by reference TRBV14 and TRBJ1-1, is EAGVTQFPSHSVIEKGQTVTLRCDPISGHDNLYWYRRVMGKEIKFLLHFVKESKQDESGMPNNRFLAERTGGTYSTLKVQPAELEDSGVYFCASSQEREGEAFFGQGTRLTVV.